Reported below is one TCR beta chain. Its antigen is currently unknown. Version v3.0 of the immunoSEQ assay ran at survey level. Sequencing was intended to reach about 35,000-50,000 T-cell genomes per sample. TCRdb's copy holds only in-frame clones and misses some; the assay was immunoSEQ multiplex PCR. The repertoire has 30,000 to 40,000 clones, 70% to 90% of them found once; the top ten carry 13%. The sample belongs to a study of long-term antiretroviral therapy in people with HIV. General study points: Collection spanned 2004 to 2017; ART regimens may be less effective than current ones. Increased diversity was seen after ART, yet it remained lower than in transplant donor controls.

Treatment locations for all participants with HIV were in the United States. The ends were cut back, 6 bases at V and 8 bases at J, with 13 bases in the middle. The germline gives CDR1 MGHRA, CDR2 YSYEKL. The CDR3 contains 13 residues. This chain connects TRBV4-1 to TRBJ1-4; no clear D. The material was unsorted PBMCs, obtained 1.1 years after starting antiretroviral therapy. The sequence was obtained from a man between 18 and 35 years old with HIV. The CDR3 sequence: CASSLTRGEKLFF. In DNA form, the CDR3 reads TGCGCCAGCAGTCTAACGCGTGGGGAAAAACTGTTTTTT.